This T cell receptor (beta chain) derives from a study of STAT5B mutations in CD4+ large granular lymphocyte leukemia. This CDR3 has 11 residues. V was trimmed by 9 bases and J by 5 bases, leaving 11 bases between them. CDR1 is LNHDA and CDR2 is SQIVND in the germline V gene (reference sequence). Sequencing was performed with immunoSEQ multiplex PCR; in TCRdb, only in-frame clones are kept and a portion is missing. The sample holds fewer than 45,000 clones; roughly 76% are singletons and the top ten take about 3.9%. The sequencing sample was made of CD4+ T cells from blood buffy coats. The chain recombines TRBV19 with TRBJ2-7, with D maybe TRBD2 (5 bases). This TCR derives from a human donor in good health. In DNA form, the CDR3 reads TGTGCCAGCGCGGGCTTCAACGAGCAGTACTTC. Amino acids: CASAGFNEQYF.